Listed here are 22 T cell receptor beta chains from one sample, sequenced in a study of T cells in lung cancer brain metastases. Clones were read by immunoSEQ multiplex PCR, and TCRdb kept only the in-frame ones, dropping some. The repertoire holds approximately 1,000 clones, with around 87% as singletons. Input material: tumor tissue from the primary lung tumor. These receptors originate from a woman between 50 and 59 years old with non-small cell lung cancer.

The chain carries TRBV7-6 and TRBJ2-1, with TRBD2 matching 11 bases. The V gene end was trimmed by 3 bases and the J gene end by 5 bases; junction bases not matched to a gene: 3. The CDR3 spans 15 residues. Germline-derived CDR1 and CDR2 are SGHVS and FNYEAQ. CDR3 protein: CASSLTSGINNEQFF. DNA of the CDR3: TGTGCCAGCAGCTTGACTAGCGGGATCAACAATGAGCAGTTCTTC.

Of note for this clone: The junction shows a germline mismatch at one end, possibly a read error. The rearrangement uses TRBV28 and TRBJ2-7; TRBD2 matches at 14 bases. The germline CDR1 and CDR2 sequences are MDHEN and SYDVKM. The CDR3 consists of 15 residues. The CDR3 nucleotides are TGTGCCAGCACCGGGACTAGCGGGAGACCCTATGAGCAGTACTTC. Its protein is CASTGTSGRPYEQYF.

This chain links TRBV18 with TRBJ1-2, with TRBD1 matching over 7 bases. The V and J ends lost 3 bases and 8 bases, in that order; junction bases with no gene match: 9. The CDR3 has 14 residues. The germline gives CDR1 KGHSH, CDR2 LQKENI. CDR3 nucleotides: TGTGCCAGCTCACCTCGACAGGGAATGGGCGGCTACACCTTC. Its translation is CASSPRQGMGGYTF. The full variable domain, in which reference TRBV18 and TRBJ1-2 provide the parts outside the CDR3, is NAGVMQNPRHLVRRRGQEARLRCSPMKGHSHVYWYRQLPEEGLKFMVYLQKENIIDESGMPKERFSAEFPKEGPSILRIQQVVRGDSAAYFCASSPRQGMGGYTFGSGTRLTVV.

This rearrangement joins TRBV30 to TRBJ1-4; perhaps TRBD1 as D (6 bases). CDR3 length equals 14 residues. Germline lookup yields CDR1 GTSNPN and CDR2 SVGIG (reference sequence). With 2 bases removed from V and 5 bases from J, the gap between germline ends came to 12 bases. CDR3 sequence (DNA): TGTGCCTGGAGTACAGGGTCACTAAATGAAAAACTGTTTTTT. This sequence encodes CAWSTGSLNEKLFF.

In this sample, this clone turned up once. V usage is TRBV5-1 and J usage is TRBJ2-3; 7 positions match TRBD2. With V trimmed by 0 bases and J by 2 bases, 9 bases remained unmatched. Germline loops: CDR1 SGHRS, CDR2 YFSETQ. This CDR3 region has 17 residues. The CDR3, as DNA: TGCGCCAGCAGCTTGGGGGGTGTTAGCGGGCCCACAGATACGCAGTATTTT. Its protein is CASSLGGVSGPTDTQYF. Complete variable domain (other parts from reference TRBV5-1 and TRBJ2-3): KAGVTQTPRYLIKTRGQQVTLSCSPISGHRSVSWYQQTPGQGLQFLFEYFSETQRNKGNFPGRFSGRQFSNSRSEMNVSTLELGDSALYLCASSLGGVSGPTDTQYFGPGTRLTVL.

The chain carries TRBV5-6 and TRBJ2-7; 7 bases are a match to TRBD2. Germline V gene lookup returns CDR1 SGHDT and CDR2 YYEEEE. The CDR3 sequence is 14 residues long. V dropped 2 bases and J dropped 6; count of bases not matched to a gene: 8. The CDR3 DNA follows: TGTGCCAGCAGCTTAGGTGGGAGGGCCTTCGAGCAGTACTTC. Amino acids: CASSLGGRAFEQYF.

As for this clone: One junction end disagrees with the germline gene, perhaps due to a read error. V is TRBV7-6 and J is TRBJ2-2, with D tentatively TRBD1 (5 bases). The CDR3 consists of 14 residues. Germline V gene lookup returns CDR1 SGHVS and CDR2 FNYEAQ. This CDR3 is CASSLGVNTGELFF. CDR3 nucleotide sequence: TGTGCTAGCAGCTTAGGGGTCAACACCGGGGAGCTGTTTTTT. Supplemented by reference TRBV7-6 and TRBJ2-2, the full variable domain reads GAGVSQSPRYKVTKRGQDVALRCDPISGHVSLYWYRQALGQGPEFLTYFNYEAQQDKSGLPNDRFSAERPEGSISTLTIQRTEQRDSAMYRCASSLGVNTGELFFGEGSRLTVL.

The chain uses TRBV7-2 and TRBJ2-5; D ambiguous. Germline V gene lookup returns CDR1 SGHTA and CDR2 FQGNSA. This CDR3 comprises 16 residues. Between the trimmed V and J ends, which lost 5 bases and 4 bases, there was a span of 20 bases. The CDR3 loop reads CASSPGYSLARETQYF. CDR3 DNA: TGTGCCAGCAGCCCCGGATACTCTCTGGCCAGAGAGACCCAGTACTTC.

The chain carries TRBV7-3 and TRBJ1-4, with TRBD1 as a possible D gene (5 bases). CDR1 SGHTA and CDR2 FQGTGA come from the germline V gene. V was pared by 2 bases and J by 12 bases, with 16 bases between. The CDR3 loop spans 14 amino acids. The CDR3 region is CASSLGSTATQLFF. The CDR3, as DNA: TGTGCCAGCAGCTTAGGGTCGACAGCGACCCAACTGTTTTTT.

This clone was counted a few times. The rearrangement links TRBV7-9 to TRBJ2-5; no clear D. The CDR3 sequence is 15 residues long. Germline CDR1 SEHNR, CDR2 FQNEAQ (reference sequence). V was pared by 1 base and J by 3 bases, with 12 bases between. In DNA form, the CDR3 reads TGTGCCAGCAGCTTAGGAGGTACTCGAGAAGAGACCCAGTACTTC. It codes for CASSLGGTREETQYF.

Here the CDR3 reads CASSDLTGSGNTIYF. In DNA, the CDR3 is TGTGCCAGCAGTGACCTGACAGGCTCTGGAAACACCATATATTTT. The gene calls are TRBV9 and TRBJ1-3, with a possible D match to TRBD1 (6 bases). V lost 5 bases, J lost 0 bases, and 12 bases lay in between. Germline CDR1 is SGDLS and CDR2 is YYNGEE. The CDR3 extends over 15 amino acids.

The rearrangement uses TRBV19 and TRBJ2-3, with a weak D call TRBD1 (5 bases). In germline, CDR1 is LNHDA, CDR2 SQIVND (reference sequence). The CDR3 is made up of 14 amino acids. V lost 6 bases and J 5 bases, leaving 15 bases between the germline ends. In DNA, the CDR3 is TGTGCCAGTAGCCTGGGGCATAGAGGAGATACGCAGTATTTT. Translated, it gives CASSLGHRGDTQYF. The complete variable domain, with remaining parts taken from reference TRBV19 and TRBJ2-3, reads DGGITQSPKYLFRKEGQNVTLSCEQNLNHDAMYWYRQDPGQGLRLIYYSQIVNDFQKGDIAEGYSVSREKKESFPLTVTSAQKNPTAFYLCASSLGHRGDTQYFGPGTRLTVL.

This sequence joins TRBV2 and TRBJ1-5; a possible D gene is TRBD1 (6 bases). V gave up 8 bases and J gave up 5 bases, with 22 bases separating them. CDR1 SNHLY and CDR2 FYNNEI come from the germline V gene. CDR3 size: 16 residues. For the CDR3, the DNA is TGTGCCAGCGGGGGGCCGAGGGAGCGGGAGGATCAGCCCCAGCATTTT. Amino acid sequence: CASGGPREREDQPQHF.

The chain employs TRBV10-3 and TRBJ2-2; D remains ambiguous. The CDR3 spans 12 residues. The germline V gene encodes CDR1 ENHRY and CDR2 SYGVKD. Trimming removed 8 bases at V and 6 bases at J, with 10 bases between. The CDR3 DNA is TGTGCCATCTCCATTATCTCCGGGGAGCTGTTTTTT. It is translated as CAISIISGELFF.

The gene calls are TRBV29-1 and TRBJ2-3; D unresolved. The germline CDR1 and CDR2 sequences are SQVTM and ANQGSEA. The CDR3 extends over 13 amino acids. Deletions cut 1 base from V and 4 bases from J, with 9 bases between. CDR3: CSVEVGVADTQYF. The CDR3 DNA reads TGCAGCGTTGAAGTGGGCGTTGCAGATACGCAGTATTTT.

This clone was counted a few times. The same CDR3 also results from other DNA sequences found in this sample. This chain joins TRBV4-1 and TRBJ1-2; no reliable D call. The V end was cut by 0 bases, the J end by 6 bases, with 14 bases between. This CDR3 comprises 15 residues. CDR1 MGHRA and CDR2 YSYEKL come from the germline V gene. Here the CDR3 reads CASSQERGGIHGYTF. The CDR3 DNA reads TGCGCCAGCAGCCAAGAGCGGGGAGGGATCCATGGCTACACCTTC.

The chain links TRBV6-6 to TRBJ2-1; 10 positions agree with TRBD2. CDR3 size: 16 residues. Losses at the gene ends were 4 bases for V and 7 bases for J; bases not matched to a gene: 10. Per germline, CDR1 MNHNY and CDR2 SVGAGI (reference sequence). The CDR3 DNA reads as TGTGCCAGCAGTTTCGGCGTAGCGGGGGGCCTAAATGAGCAGTTCTTC. This gives the protein CASSFGVAGGLNEQFF.

The chain employs TRBV19 and TRBJ2-3; tentative D call: TRBD1 (5 bases). Germline lookup yields CDR1 LNHDA and CDR2 SQIVND (reference sequence). CDR3 length equals 14 residues. Trimming took 0 bases from V and 10 from J, leaving 14 bases between them. CDR3: CASSIEPQSRAQYF. In DNA form, the CDR3 reads TGTGCCAGTAGTATAGAGCCGCAGTCCAGGGCGCAGTATTTT. The whole variable domain, filled in from reference TRBV19 and TRBJ2-3, reads DGGITQSPKYLFRKEGQNVTLSCEQNLNHDAMYWYRQDPGQGLRLIYYSQIVNDFQKGDIAEGYSVSREKKESFPLTVTSAQKNPTAFYLCASSIEPQSRAQYFGPGTRLTVL.

DNA for the CDR3: TGTGCCAGCAGCGGGGACAGTAGTCAAGAGACCCAGTACTTC. Encoded protein: CASSGDSSQETQYF. The gene calls are TRBV9 and TRBJ2-5, with 7 positions matching TRBD1. J lost 2 bases, V lost 3 bases, and 4 bases had no gene match. The length of the CDR3 is 14 residues. CDR1 is SGDLS and CDR2 is YYNGEE in the germline V gene.

The chain uses TRBV9 and TRBJ2-1; D may be TRBD2 (5 bases). In germline, CDR1 is SGDLS, CDR2 YYNGEE. Trimming left V 7 bases short and J 7 bases short, with 15 bases between. The CDR3 extends over 13 amino acids. CDR3 amino acids: CASGPSGLNEQFF. The CDR3 DNA reads as TGTGCCAGCGGTCCCAGCGGCTTAAATGAGCAGTTCTTC.

With regard to this clone: This sample also contains other DNA sequences that code for the same CDR3. The V and J genes are TRBV5-1 and TRBJ2-3; possibly TRBD2 for D (5 bases). This CDR3 region has 18 residues. Germline values: CDR1 SGHRS, CDR2 YFSETQ. With 0 bases removed from V and 0 bases from J, the gap between germline ends came to 17 bases. CDR3 in DNA: TGCGCCAGCAGCTTGGCCCTGGCGGGCGTCGACAGCACAGATACGCAGTATTTT. Its protein product is CASSLALAGVDSTDTQYF.

The rearrangement joins TRBV11-2 to TRBJ2-7; TRBD2 is a possible D gene (5 bases). Trimming removed 1 base from V and 2 bases from J, with 9 bases in between. The CDR3 covers 14 residues. Germline V gene lookup returns CDR1 SGHAT and CDR2 FQNNGV. The CDR3 DNA follows: TGTGCCAGCAGCTTAGGAGGGATAGCCTACGAGCAGTACTTC. Translation: CASSLGGIAYEQYF.